The 27 T cell receptor beta chains reported below all come from one sample, sequenced in a study of T-cell memory formation after mild COVID-19 (dated by TCRdb to 2020 to 2023). Libraries were prepared through 5' RACE. The sequencer was an Illumina NovaSeq 6000. The public reads were reanalyzed by TCRdb: fastp trimming at Q25, MiXCR alignment, in-frame beta chains only. When rows share a CDR3 protein, they turn into one entry using the most common DNA and genes. The sample has 200,000 to 250,000 distinct CDR3 sequences on record, under 12% of them singletons. The ten largest account for roughly 3% of the sample. The material sequenced was PBMCs or a T cell subset sorted from them (not recorded which). The source of these receptors is a man aged 18-30 years who had mild COVID-19 (a few samples of this study predate the infection). The sample titles of this study are shuffled in the database, so cell type and time point are left out; the donor was told from shared clones.

This clonotype was recorded once. The chain couples TRBV20-1 to TRBJ2-7; D is possibly TRBD2 (7 bases). Germline loops: CDR1 DFQATT, CDR2 SNEGSKA (reference sequence). The CDR3 consists of 16 residues. With 0 bases removed from V and 0 bases from J, the gap between germline ends came to 15 bases. Written as DNA, the CDR3 is TGCAGTGCTAGAGATGAGGGGGGGACCGGCTCCTACGAGCAGTACGTC. This codes for CSARDEGGTGSYEQYV.

The chain joins TRBV24-1 to TRBJ2-2; tentatively, D is TRBD1 or TRBD2 (5 bases each). V was cut by 5 bases and J by 3 bases, with 15 bases left in between. Per germline, CDR1 KGHDR and CDR2 SFDVKD. There are 16 residues in the CDR3. The DNA of the CDR3 is TGTGCCACCAGTGCATGGACGGGACGGGACACCGGGGAGCTGTTTTTT. Protein sequence: CATSAWTGRDTGELFF.

The CDR3 protein is CASSHGSTGWDYGYTF. The CDR3 DNA is TGCGCCAGCAGCCACGGCTCTACAGGGTGGGACTATGGCTACACCTTC. V is TRBV4-1 and J is TRBJ1-2; TRBD1 is a possible D gene (6 bases). CDR3 length: 16 residues. Trimming took 3 bases from V and 3 from J, leaving 17 bases between them. Germline V lookup: CDR1 MGHRA, CDR2 YSYEKL.

This clonotype has only a few counts. The V gene is TRBV29-1, the J gene TRBJ2-7; D gene ambiguous. Trimming pared 1 base from V and 3 bases from J, leaving 4 bases between. CDR3 size: 11 residues. The germline CDR1 and CDR2 sequences are SQVTM and ANQGSEA. CDR3 nucleotide sequence: TGCAGCGTTGAAGGTCACTACGAGCAGTACGTC. This sequence encodes CSVEGHYEQYV.

The V and J genes are TRBV6-5 and TRBJ1-2; D perhaps matches TRBD1 (5 bases). The germline V gene encodes CDR1 MNHEY and CDR2 SVGAGI. The CDR3 consists of 13 residues. Trimming shortened V by 6 bases and J by 8 bases, and 16 bases separated the two germline ends. The CDR3 here is CASRRGGAGGYTF. The CDR3 nucleotides are TGTGCCAGCAGACGGGGGGGTGCTGGGGGCTACACCTTC.

This CDR3 is CASSPTGLAGGETQYF. As DNA, the CDR3 is TGCGCCAGCAGCCCGACGGGACTAGCGGGAGGAGAGACCCAGTACTTC. The V and J genes are TRBV5-1 and TRBJ2-5; 15 bases are shared with TRBD2. Germline loops: CDR1 SGHRS, CDR2 YFSETQ. J gave up 4 bases and V 4 bases, and 5 bases lay outside the gene matches. The CDR3 has 16 residues.

There are many counts of this clonotype. J is TRBJ1-2 and V is TRBV20-1, with D possibly TRBD1 on 6 matching bases. V was shortened by 3 bases and J by 4 bases, with 18 bases between the two germline ends. There are 15 residues in the CDR3. Germline V gives CDR1 DFQATT, CDR2 SNEGSKA (reference sequence). CDR3 DNA sequence: TGCAGTGCTAGCTATACAGGGTCCGGGGGCTATGGCTACACCTTC. Translating it yields CSASYTGSGGYGYTF.

This clonotype has just a few counts. This chain links TRBV12-3 or TRBV12-4 with TRBJ1-2; maybe TRBD1 (5 bases). V was cut by 5 bases and J by 8 bases, with 18 bases left in between. The CDR3 spans 14 residues. In nucleotides, the CDR3 is TGTGCCAGCAGTCAGACAGTTCCCCGAGGCGGCTACACCTTC. Amino acids: CASSQTVPRGGYTF.

The chain uses TRBV4-3 and TRBJ1-2; D call uncertain. CDR1 LGHNA and CDR2 YSLEER come from the germline V gene. Trimming cost V 3 bases and J 4 bases, with 3 bases left between them. This CDR3 has 11 residues. CDR3 region: CASSQGYGYTF. The CDR3, as DNA: TGCGCCAGCAGCCAGGGCTATGGCTACACCTTC.

The chain links TRBV13 to TRBJ1-5; D is perhaps TRBD1 (6 bases). The germline gives CDR1 PRHDT, CDR2 FYEKMQ (reference sequence). CDR3 length: 13 residues. V was pared by 5 bases and J by 6 bases, with 11 bases between. This CDR3 is CASSAGGSQPQHF. CDR3 sequence (DNA): TGTGCCAGCAGCGCTGGGGGCAGTCAGCCCCAGCATTTT.

The gene calls are TRBV7-2 and TRBJ2-7; 9 bases are a match to TRBD2. Germline V CDR1 and CDR2: SGHTA, FQGNSA. This CDR3 comprises 16 residues. V lost 0 bases to trimming and J lost 2 bases; unmatched junction nucleotides: 5. The CDR3 is CASSLASGGGAYEQYV. CDR3 nucleotides: TGTGCCAGCAGCTTAGCTAGCGGGGGTGGTGCCTACGAGCAGTACGTC.

V gene TRBV30 combines with J gene TRBJ1-1; D gene ambiguous. V shed 0 bases and J shed 2 bases, with 16 bases lying between them. CDR3 length: 16 amino acids. Germline assignment: CDR1 GTSNPN and CDR2 SVGIG (reference sequence). The DNA of the CDR3 is TGTGCCTGGAGTGTAAGAGTGTTGGGGATCAACACTGAAGCTTTCTTT. This encodes CAWSVRVLGINTEAFF.

V is TRBV7-2 and J is TRBJ1-1; 7 nucleotides align to TRBD1. Trimming at V came to 6 bases and at J to 4 bases, leaving 11 bases not matched to a gene. Germline V gene lookup returns CDR1 SGHTA and CDR2 FQGNSA. The length of the CDR3 is 15 residues. The CDR3, as DNA: TGTGCCAGCAGGCAATACAGGGGTGCTGGCACTGAAGCTTTCTTT. As protein: CASRQYRGAGTEAFF.

This clonotype was seen only a few times. The chain couples TRBV12-3 or TRBV12-4 to TRBJ1-1, with D possibly being TRBD1 (5 bases). V lost 2 bases, J lost 6 bases, and 10 bases lay in between. The CDR3 is 13 amino acids. CDR3 sequence reads: CASSLNLGPEAFF. DNA of the CDR3: TGTGCCAGCAGTTTAAATCTGGGACCTGAAGCTTTCTTT.

This chain joins TRBV4-1 and TRBJ1-1; D remains ambiguous. The germline V and J ends were trimmed by 4 bases and 6 bases, with 12 bases remaining between them. The CDR3 runs to 13 residues. Germline V CDR1 and CDR2: MGHRA, YSYEKL. CDR3 amino acids: CASSPREVAEAFF. In DNA, the CDR3 is TGCGCCAGCAGCCCTAGGGAGGTGGCTGAAGCTTTCTTT.

This chain uses TRBV4-1 with TRBJ1-2, with 10 positions matching TRBD1. The J segment lost 5 bases and the V segment lost 4 bases, leaving 7 bases of the junction unmatched. The germline gives CDR1 MGHRA, CDR2 YSYEKL. This CDR3 is built from 15 residues. This CDR3 is CASSLPGTGVYGYTF. The CDR3 DNA sequence: TGCGCCAGCAGCCTTCCCGGGACAGGGGTTTATGGCTACACCTTC.

This clonotype appeared a few times. This chain links TRBV9 with TRBJ2-1, with no clear D. The CDR3 extends over 13 amino acids. Per germline, CDR1 SGDLS and CDR2 YYNGEE. Between the trimmed V and J ends, which lost 3 bases and 3 bases, there was a span of 7 bases. This chain's CDR3 is CASSAAVYNEQFF. The CDR3 DNA sequence: TGTGCCAGCAGCGCGGCGGTCTACAATGAGCAGTTCTTC.

This rearrangement joins TRBV7-2 to TRBJ2-5; D gene unclear. Per the germline V gene, CDR1 is SGHTA and CDR2 is FQGNSA. Between the trimmed V and J ends, which lost 3 bases and 5 bases, there was a span of 13 bases. The CDR3 is 14 amino acids. Written as DNA, the CDR3 is TGTGCCAGCAGCTTCAGGCGCCCTGTGGAGACCCAGTACTTC. It specifies CASSFRRPVETQYF.

Only a few counts were recorded for this clonotype. In DNA, the CDR3 is TGCAGTGCCGAATACAGGGACACTGAAGCTTTCTTT. Translation gives CSAEYRDTEAFF. J is TRBJ1-1 and V is TRBV20-1; D possibly corresponds to TRBD1 (6 bases). The CDR3 consists of 12 residues. V lost 6 bases, J lost 3 bases, and 11 bases lay in between. Per germline, CDR1 DFQATT and CDR2 SNEGSKA (reference sequence).

This clonotype was observed a handful of times. The CDR3 reads CASSLVRYNEQFF. CDR3 DNA: TGCGCCAGCAGCTTGGTCCGATACAATGAGCAGTTCTTC. The gene calls are TRBV5-1 and TRBJ2-1; D is undetermined. Germline CDR1 is SGHRS and CDR2 is YFSETQ. The CDR3 loop spans 13 amino acids. Trimming removed 0 bases from V and 4 bases from J, with 5 bases in between.

In this sample, this clonotype turned up a few times. V usage is TRBV5-1 and J usage is TRBJ1-1; unclear D gene. Trimming removed 4 bases from V and 3 bases from J, with 16 bases in between. This CDR3 region has 15 residues. The V gene's germline CDR1 is SGHRS and CDR2 YFSETQ. The CDR3 bases are TGCGCCAGCAGCCCCCAGGAGGTGAGGGACACTGAAGCTTTCTTT. Its protein is CASSPQEVRDTEAFF.

The J gene is TRBJ2-7, the V gene TRBV10-3; TRBD1 matches at 9 bases. V lost 8 bases to trimming and J lost 4 bases; unmatched junction nucleotides: 9. The CDR3 runs to 14 residues. Germline V gene sequence: CDR1 ENHRY, CDR2 SYGVKD. The chain's CDR3 is CAIGEGQGLYEQYF. The CDR3 nucleotides read TGTGCCATCGGGGAGGGACAGGGTCTTTACGAGCAGTACTTC.

This clonotype occurred many times. This rearrangement joins TRBV30 to TRBJ2-2, with 8 bases matching TRBD1. Germline CDR1 and CDR2: GTSNPN and SVGIG (reference sequence). V trimming: 6 bases; J trimming: 1 base; junction bases outside the gene matches: 4. The CDR3 is 14 amino acids. The CDR3, as DNA: TGTGCCTGCCCCGGGACAGGGAACACCGGGGAGCTGTTTTTT. The encoded protein is CACPGTGNTGELFF. Full variable domain (outside the CDR3, taken from reference TRBV30 and TRBJ2-2): SQTIHQWPATLVQPVGSPLSLECTVEGTSNPNLYWYRQAAGRGLQLLFYSVGIGQISSEVPQNLSASRPQDRQFILSSKKLLLSDSGFYLCACPGTGNTGELFFGEGSRLTVL.

This clonotype showed up many times. The rearrangement uses TRBV5-1 and TRBJ2-3, with 9 bases lining up with TRBD2. Germline V lookup: CDR1 SGHRS, CDR2 YFSETQ. This CDR3 is built from 15 residues. The V segment lost 3 bases and the J segment 3 bases; nucleotides outside the gene matches: 5. CDR3 region: CASSSGGGATDTQYF. The CDR3 bases are TGCGCCAGCAGCTCCGGCGGGGGGGCGACAGATACGCAGTATTTT. Based on the CDR3 plus reference TRBV5-1 and TRBJ2-3, the full variable domain is KAGVTQTPRYLIKTRGQQVTLSCSPISGHRSVSWYQQTPGQGLQFLFEYFSETQRNKGNFPGRFSGRQFSNSRSEMNVSTLELGDSALYLCASSSGGGATDTQYFGPGTRLTVL.

This chain joins TRBV6-6 and TRBJ2-7, with TRBD1 as a possible D gene (5 bases). This CDR3 contains 13 residues. From germline, CDR1 is MNHNY and CDR2 SVGAGI (reference sequence). Trimming took 0 bases from V and 6 from J, leaving 9 bases between them. CDR3 DNA sequence: TGTGCCAGCAGTTACTCGAAGGACACCGAGCAGTACTTC. Its translation is CASSYSKDTEQYF.

This clonotype was counted between two and nine times. The V and J genes are TRBV18 and TRBJ1-1, with 8 positions matching TRBD1. CDR1 and CDR2 from the germline V gene are KGHSH and LQKENI. V gave up 3 bases and J gave up 5 bases; unmatched junction bases: 5. The CDR3 runs 14 residues. The CDR3 DNA is TGTGCCAGCTCACCCCGGACAGGGCGGACTGAAGCTTTCTTT. This sequence encodes CASSPRTGRTEAFF.

This clonotype was detected many times. This chain uses TRBV5-5 with TRBJ2-4; D not certain. CDR3 size: 14 residues. The germline V gene encodes CDR1 SGHKS and CDR2 YYEKEE (reference sequence). V gave up 8 bases and J gave up 1 base, with 13 bases separating them. The CDR3 sequence is CARKRGSAKNIQYF. CDR3 bases: TGTGCCAGAAAGCGAGGTTCGGCCAAAAACATTCAGTACTTC.